The 16 T cell receptor beta chains listed next were all sequenced from one sample in a study of blood T cell repertoires in COVID-19 (dated by TCRdb to about 2020). Library creation used the immunoSEQ multiplex PCR assay. This immuneACCESS table, as held by TCRdb, lists in-frame sequences with V and J called but not all clones. Of the missing ones, under half trace to an unresolved V gene in checked studies; the others have no known cause. The sample contains over 250,000 clones, around nine tenths of them found a single time. Of the sample, about 2.7% is held by the ten largest clones. Sequenced sample: PBMCs or T cells enriched from blood (not recorded which). The receptors originated from a woman in her late teens or twenties who had recovered from COVID-19.

The chain uses TRBV4-2 and TRBJ1-2; D is uncertain. Between the trimmed V and J ends, which lost 0 bases and 3 bases, there was a span of 14 bases. Germline CDR1 and CDR2: LGHNA and YNFKEQ. The CDR3 consists of 16 residues. CDR3: CASSQDRGPTYYGYTF. The CDR3 DNA reads TGTGCCAGCAGCCAAGATCGGGGTCCTACCTACTATGGCTACACCTTC.

The J gene is TRBJ2-3, the V gene TRBV28; weak D call: TRBD1 (5 bases). V lost 9 bases and J lost 1, with 17 bases in between. The CDR3 spans 15 residues. Germline CDR1 is MDHEN and CDR2 is SYDVKM. This chain's CDR3 is CARRVRVLGTDTQYF. The DNA for the CDR3 is TGTGCCAGGAGAGTCAGGGTCTTAGGCACAGATACGCAGTATTTT.

The rearrangement links TRBV28 to TRBJ1-6; TRBD1 aligns across 7 bases. Germline lookup yields CDR1 MDHEN and CDR2 SYDVKM. V was pared by 6 bases and J by 10 bases, with 12 bases of the junction left unmatched. This CDR3 is 15 amino acids long. CDR3 in DNA: TGTGCCAGCAGCCAGGGGGGTGGGGGCAAGTCACCCCTCCACTTT. Amino acids: CASSQGGGGKSPLHF.

The V and J genes are TRBV2 and TRBJ2-7; D is possibly TRBD2 (7 bases). This CDR3 spans 13 amino acids. CDR1 and CDR2 from the germline V gene are SNHLY and FYNNEI. Trimming pared 4 bases from V and 7 bases from J, leaving 14 bases between. CDR3 DNA: TGTGCCAGCAGTGTGGGGGGGCCAGGGGAGCAGTACTTC. Translation gives CASSVGGPGEQYF.

This clone was recorded a few times. This chain connects TRBV5-1 to TRBJ2-7, with 7 bases fitting TRBD1. Germline values: CDR1 SGHRS, CDR2 YFSETQ. The CDR3 covers 13 residues. The V and J ends lost 4 bases and 3 bases, in that order; junction bases with no gene match: 4. CDR3 sequence (DNA): TGCGCCAGCAGCATAGGGGACAGCTACGAGCAGTACTTC. Translating it yields CASSIGDSYEQYF.

V gene TRBV10-3 combines with J gene TRBJ1-3; TRBD1 might be the D (5 bases). Germline CDR1 reads ENHRY; CDR2 reads SYGVKD. The CDR3 has 13 residues. Trimming left V 5 bases short and J 2 bases short, with 7 bases between. CDR3 sequence (DNA): TGTGCCATCAGTTCAGGGACTGGAAACACCATATATTTT. It is translated as CAISSGTGNTIYF.

The chain uses TRBV9 and TRBJ2-1, with 10 bases identical to TRBD2. Germline CDR1 reads SGDLS; CDR2 reads YYNGEE. V was clipped by 0 bases and J by 7 bases; unmatched bases: 13. The CDR3 consists of 18 residues. CDR3 loop: CASSVVSSSGSPGNEQFF. The CDR3 DNA reads as TGTGCCAGCAGCGTAGTTTCTTCTAGCGGGAGTCCTGGGAATGAGCAGTTCTTC.

The V gene is TRBV12-5, the J gene TRBJ2-7; 9 bases line up with TRBD2. V shed 6 bases, J shed 2 bases, and the junction held 14 bases outside the gene matches. This CDR3 comprises 17 residues. Germline CDR1 LGHNT, CDR2 FRNRAP. In nucleotides, the CDR3 is TGTGCTAGTGGCTATCGTAGCGGGGGACGAGAACCCTACGAGCAGTACTTC. As protein: CASGYRSGGREPYEQYF. The entire variable domain, with the rest obtained from reference TRBV12-5 and TRBJ2-7, is as follows: DARVTQTPRHKVTEMGQEVTMRCQPILGHNTVFWYRQTMMQGLELLAYFRNRAPLDDSGMPKDRFSAEMPDATLATLKIQPSEPRDSAVYFCASGYRSGGREPYEQYFGPGTRLTVT.

The count of this clone is one. This chain uses TRBV11-3 with TRBJ2-4; D is perhaps TRBD1 (6 bases). The CDR3 has 17 residues. Germline V gene lookup returns CDR1 SGHNT and CDR2 YENEEA. The germline V and J ends were trimmed by 5 bases and 1 base, with 18 bases remaining between them. The CDR3 sequence is CASSPWTDPRAKNIQYF. CDR3 DNA sequence: TGTGCCAGCAGCCCCTGGACAGACCCCAGGGCCAAAAACATTCAGTACTTC.

CDR3 loop: CASSPRTGVFYEQYF. CDR3 bases: TGTGCCAGCAGTCCCCGGACAGGGGTTTTCTACGAGCAGTACTTC. The chain uses TRBV2 and TRBJ2-7; TRBD1 matches at 9 bases. This CDR3 is built from 15 residues. J lost 3 bases, V lost 5 bases, and 8 bases had no gene match. Germline CDR1 SNHLY, CDR2 FYNNEI.

CDR3 region: CASRLPLANYGYTF. In nucleotides, the CDR3 is TGTGCCAGCAGGCTACCCCTAGCTAACTATGGCTACACCTTC. The chain couples TRBV28 to TRBJ1-2; D remains ambiguous. Germline V gives CDR1 MDHEN, CDR2 SYDVKM. Trimming removed 6 bases from V and 0 bases from J, with 11 bases in between. The CDR3 covers 14 residues.

V and J are TRBV10-3 and TRBJ2-2; 11 nucleotides agree with TRBD1. The junction had 5 bases not matched to a gene; V was cut back by 4 bases and J by 1 base. The length of the CDR3 is 17 residues. Per germline, CDR1 ENHRY and CDR2 SYGVKD. Written as DNA, the CDR3 is TGTGCCATCAGTGCCACCGGGACAGGGGGGAACACCGGGGAGCTGTTTTTT. Translated: CAISATGTGGNTGELFF.

The CDR3 nucleotides are TGTGCCAGCAGTGAAGATCGAAGGAGTAGCAATCAGCCCCAGCATTTT. The encoded protein is CASSEDRRSSNQPQHF. The chain recombines TRBV6-1 with TRBJ1-5; unclear D gene. The CDR3 loop spans 16 amino acids. Trimming removed 1 base from V and 0 bases from J, with 10 bases in between. Germline CDR1 reads MNHNS; CDR2 reads SASEGT.

The rearrangement joins TRBV9 to TRBJ2-3; 9 nucleotides match TRBD2. CDR1 and CDR2 from the germline V gene are SGDLS and YYNGEE. The CDR3 is 19 amino acids. Trimming cost V 0 bases and J 5 bases; bases outside gene matches: 16. CDR3 residues: CASSVAGTSSNRVRDTQYF. In DNA, the CDR3 is TGTGCCAGCAGCGTAGCCGGGACTAGCAGCAACAGGGTCAGAGATACGCAGTATTTT.

This clone was counted once. The CDR3 here is CAWSGLATYNEQFF. The CDR3 region has the DNA TGTGCCTGGAGTGGATTAGCGACCTACAATGAGCAGTTCTTC. V is TRBV30 and J is TRBJ2-1, with D perhaps matching TRBD2 (5 bases). Germline lookup yields CDR1 GTSNPN and CDR2 SVGIG (reference sequence). V was cut by 1 base and J by 2 bases, with 9 bases left in between. This CDR3 spans 14 amino acids.

The gene calls are TRBV3-1 (or the pseudogene TRBV3-2) and TRBJ1-2; 8 positions match TRBD1. Germline CDR1 and CDR2: LGHDT and YNNKEL (reference sequence). The CDR3 has 16 amino acids. Losses at the gene ends were 0 bases for V and 8 bases for J; bases not matched to a gene: 11. DNA for the CDR3: TGTGCCAGCAGCCAAGAGGACAGGGCAGTTTTCGGGGGCTACACCTTC. This sequence encodes CASSQEDRAVFGGYTF.